A single sample gave rise to the 18 T cell receptor beta chains below, sequenced in a study of siplizumab effects on memory and regulatory T cells. The repertoire was sequenced with immunoSEQ multiplex PCR; TCRdb's copy has only in-frame clones and lacks some. The data contain 37,000 or so clones, roughly nine tenths of them singletons. The sample comprised naive CD4+ T cells sorted from blood. Receptors were obtained from a human donor in good health.

The V gene is TRBV6-5, the J gene TRBJ1-2; D may be TRBD1 (6 bases). CDR1 is MNHEY, CDR2 SVGAGI, per germline. The CDR3 length is 14 residues. Trimming took 5 bases from V and 1 from J, leaving 11 bases between them. The CDR3 region is CASSDRPFNYGYTF. The CDR3 bases are TGTGCCAGCAGTGACAGGCCCTTTAACTATGGCTACACCTTC.

The chain couples TRBV5-8 to TRBJ1-1; TRBD1 is a possible D gene (5 bases). Germline V lookup: CDR1 SGHTS, CDR2 YDEGEE. The CDR3 spans 15 residues. The V end was cut by 1 base, the J end by 2 bases, with 12 bases between. The CDR3 loop reads CASSLIGTGNTEAFF. The CDR3 nucleotides read TGTGCCAGCAGCTTGATCGGGACGGGAAACACTGAAGCTTTCTTT.

The chain couples TRBV18 to TRBJ2-2, with D tentatively TRBD2 (6 bases). This CDR3 has 15 residues. Between the trimmed V and J ends, which lost 0 bases and 5 bases, there was a span of 10 bases. Germline-derived CDR1 and CDR2 are KGHSH and LQKENI. The CDR3 reads CASSPPREWTGELFF. The CDR3 DNA follows: TGTGCCAGCTCACCACCCCGGGAGTGGACCGGGGAGCTGTTTTTT.

The chain joins TRBV7-2 to TRBJ2-7, with TRBD2 matching 11 bases. From germline, CDR1 is SGHTA and CDR2 FQGNSA. The ends lost 4 bases at V and 6 bases at J; junction bases unmatched: 2. The CDR3 extends over 13 amino acids. The CDR3 is CASSSGTSGEQYF. CDR3 nucleotide sequence: TGTGCCAGCAGCTCCGGGACTAGCGGCGAGCAGTACTTC.

V gene TRBV11-3 combines with J gene TRBJ1-1, with D maybe TRBD1 (5 bases). This CDR3 comprises 13 residues. The ends were cut back, 2 bases at V and 3 bases at J, with 7 bases in the middle. Germline V lookup: CDR1 SGHNT, CDR2 YENEEA. The CDR3 spells CASSLRGDTEAFF. CDR3 bases: TGTGCCAGCAGCTTACGAGGGGACACTGAAGCTTTCTTT.

The chain is built from TRBV9 and TRBJ1-2; D gene unclear. The germline V gene has CDR1 SGDLS and CDR2 YYNGEE. V was shortened by 4 bases and J by 5 bases, with 18 bases between the two germline ends. The CDR3 is 15 residues long. CDR3 coding DNA: TGTGCCAGCAGCCGCGGTGGTGGGCGTCGGTATGGCTACACCTTC. Residues: CASSRGGGRRYGYTF.

As concerns this clone: The junction shows a germline mismatch at one end, possibly a read error. The V gene is TRBV5-1, the J gene TRBJ2-5; D is tentatively TRBD1 or TRBD2 (5 bases each). The CDR3 sequence is 15 residues long. From germline, CDR1 is SGHRS and CDR2 YFSETQ. CDR3 nucleotide sequence: TGCGCCAGCAGCTTTGCCCTGGGGGACCAAGGGACCCAGTACTTC. Translating gives CASSFALGDQGTQYF.

The chain has TRBV18 and TRBJ2-7, with D perhaps TRBD1 or TRBD2 (6 bases each). The CDR3 loop spans 14 amino acids. With 3 bases removed from V and 7 bases from J, the gap between germline ends came to 16 bases. The germline gives CDR1 KGHSH, CDR2 LQKENI. The CDR3 sequence is CASSPVPGAREQYF. The CDR3, as DNA: TGTGCCAGCTCACCTGTACCGGGGGCGCGGGAGCAGTACTTC.

The chain employs TRBV10-3 and TRBJ2-3; the match to TRBD2 covers 11 bases. In germline, CDR1 is ENHRY, CDR2 SYGVKD. With 11 bases clipped from V and 6 bases from J, the junction kept 7 bases outside the gene matches. The CDR3 has 13 residues. The CDR3 protein is CAAGLAGRDTQYF. In DNA, the CDR3 is TGTGCCGCCGGACTAGCGGGTAGGGATACGCAGTATTTT.

The chain carries TRBV9 and TRBJ2-1, with 8 bases matching TRBD2. V lost 2 bases to trimming and J lost 5 bases; unmatched junction nucleotides: 6. The CDR3 length is 15 residues. CDR1 is SGDLS and CDR2 is YYNGEE in the germline V gene. CDR3 sequence reads: CASSVGTRADNEQFF. In nucleotides, the CDR3 is TGTGCCAGCAGCGTCGGGACTAGGGCGGACAATGAGCAGTTCTTC. Based on the CDR3 plus reference TRBV9 and TRBJ2-1, the full variable domain is DSGVTQTPKHLITATGQRVTLRCSPRSGDLSVYWYQQSLDQGLQFLIQYYNGEERAKGNILERFSAQQFPDLHSELNLSSLELGDSALYFCASSVGTRADNEQFFGPGTRLTVL.

The CDR3 loop reads CASSESSGKNIQYF. Here the CDR3 DNA reads TGCGCCAGCAGTGAGTCGTCAGGGAAAAACATTCAGTACTTC. This sequence joins TRBV10-2 and TRBJ2-4; possibly TRBD1 for D (5 bases). This CDR3 region has 14 residues. CDR1 WSHSY and CDR2 SAAADI come from the germline V gene. V gave up 0 bases and J gave up 4 bases, with 7 bases separating them.

This chain uses TRBV19 with TRBJ2-1; D perhaps matches TRBD1 (6 bases). CDR3 size: 15 residues. Germline-derived CDR1 and CDR2 are LNHDA and SQIVND (reference sequence). V gave up 5 bases and J gave up 3 bases, with 14 bases separating them. This chain's CDR3 is CASSAGQPVYNEQFF. The CDR3 DNA follows: TGTGCCAGTAGTGCCGGACAGCCTGTCTACAATGAGCAGTTCTTC.

This clone was seen a few times. The chain links TRBV7-3 to TRBJ2-5, with TRBD2 matching over 9 bases. This CDR3 is 13 amino acids long. Germline loops: CDR1 SGHTA, CDR2 FQGTGA. With V trimmed by 3 bases and J by 5 bases, 1 base remained unmatched. The CDR3 loop reads CASSFAGGETQYF. For the CDR3, the DNA is TGTGCCAGCAGCTTCGCGGGAGGGGAGACCCAGTACTTC.

This clone came up once. The chain is built from TRBV12-5 and TRBJ1-1; D unresolved. CDR3 length: 13 amino acids. The V gene's germline CDR1 is LGHNT and CDR2 FRNRAP. Deletions cut 7 bases from V and 5 bases from J, with 14 bases between. As DNA, the CDR3 is TGTGCTAGTGTCCAAGACAAAAGGACTGAAGCTTTCTTT. Protein product: CASVQDKRTEAFF.

The V gene is TRBV5-1, the J gene TRBJ1-4, with 11 bases fitting TRBD1. The CDR3 consists of 14 residues. Germline V CDR1 and CDR2: SGHRS, YFSETQ. The J segment lost 8 bases and the V segment lost 5 bases, leaving 5 bases of the junction unmatched. The CDR3 protein is CASRAGQGEEKLFF. The CDR3 DNA sequence: TGCGCCAGCAGGGCGGGACAGGGGGAAGAAAAACTGTTTTTT. Looking up the rest from reference TRBV5-1 and TRBJ1-4 gives the full variable domain: KAGVTQTPRYLIKTRGQQVTLSCSPISGHRSVSWYQQTPGQGLQFLFEYFSETQRNKGNFPGRFSGRQFSNSRSEMNVSTLELGDSALYLCASRAGQGEEKLFFGSGTQLSVL.

The rearrangement uses TRBV7-3 and TRBJ2-1; D is unclear. V dropped 0 bases and J dropped 6 bases, with 9 bases sitting between them. The CDR3 is 14 amino acids. The V gene's germline CDR1 is SGHTA and CDR2 FQGTGA. DNA for the CDR3: TGTGCCAGCAGCTTAACGTTCAATTCCAATGAGCAGTTCTTC. Translated, it gives CASSLTFNSNEQFF.

The genes are TRBV25-1 and TRBJ2-3; tentative D call: TRBD1 (6 bases). Germline assignment: CDR1 MGHDK and CDR2 SYGVNS. The CDR3 is 14 residues long. The V end was cut by 2 bases, the J end by 2 bases, with 8 bases between. The CDR3 is CASSEGGPTDTQYF. For the CDR3, the DNA is TGTGCCAGCAGTGAAGGGGGCCCCACAGATACGCAGTATTTT.

This clone was detected only once. The V call is TRBV2, the J call TRBJ2-2; 8 nucleotides align to TRBD2. In germline, CDR1 is SNHLY, CDR2 FYNNEI. This CDR3 region has 14 residues. Trimming removed 5 bases from V and 6 bases from J; junction bases left unmatched: 5. CDR3 amino acids: CASSWREVAGELFF. In nucleotides, the CDR3 is TGTGCCAGCAGTTGGCGGGAGGTTGCCGGGGAGCTGTTTTTT.